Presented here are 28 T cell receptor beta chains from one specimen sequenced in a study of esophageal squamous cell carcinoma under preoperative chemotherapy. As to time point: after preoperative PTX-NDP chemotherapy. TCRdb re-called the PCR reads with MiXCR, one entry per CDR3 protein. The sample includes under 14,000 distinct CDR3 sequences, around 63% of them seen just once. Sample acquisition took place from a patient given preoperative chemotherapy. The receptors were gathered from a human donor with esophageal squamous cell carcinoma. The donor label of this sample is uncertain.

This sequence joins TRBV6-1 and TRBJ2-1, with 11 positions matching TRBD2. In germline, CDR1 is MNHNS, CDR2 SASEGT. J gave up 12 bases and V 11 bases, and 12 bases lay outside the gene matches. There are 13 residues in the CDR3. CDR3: CAALAGVADAQFF. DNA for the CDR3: TGTGCCGCACTAGCGGGAGTGGCAGATGCGCAGTTCTTC.

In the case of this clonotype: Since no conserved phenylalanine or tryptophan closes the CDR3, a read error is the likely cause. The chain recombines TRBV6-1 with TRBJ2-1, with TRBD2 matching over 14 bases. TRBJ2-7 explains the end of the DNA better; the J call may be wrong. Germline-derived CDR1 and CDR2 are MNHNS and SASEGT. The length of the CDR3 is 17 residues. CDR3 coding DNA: TGTGCCAGCAGGCCTAACCCGGGACTAGCGGGAGTCCACGAGCAGTACTCT. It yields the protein CASRPNPGLAGVHEQYS.

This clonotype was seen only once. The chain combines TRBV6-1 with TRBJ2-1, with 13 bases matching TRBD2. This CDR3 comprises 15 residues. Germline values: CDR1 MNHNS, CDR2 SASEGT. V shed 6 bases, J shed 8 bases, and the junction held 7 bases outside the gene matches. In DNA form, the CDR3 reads TGTGCCAGCAGACCCTGGACTAGCGGGAGCGATGAGCAGTTCTTC. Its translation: CASRPWTSGSDEQFF.

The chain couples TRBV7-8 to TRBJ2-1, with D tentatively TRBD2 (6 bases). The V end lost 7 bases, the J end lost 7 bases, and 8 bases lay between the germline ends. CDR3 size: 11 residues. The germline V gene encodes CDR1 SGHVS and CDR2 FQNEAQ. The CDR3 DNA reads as TGTGCCAGCACCGGAGGGAATGAGCAGTTCTTC. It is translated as CASTGGNEQFF.

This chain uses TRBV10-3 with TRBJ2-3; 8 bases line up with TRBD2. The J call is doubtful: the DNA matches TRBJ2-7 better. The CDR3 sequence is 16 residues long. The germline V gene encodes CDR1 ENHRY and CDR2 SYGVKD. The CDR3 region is CAIREGGAGATDTQYF. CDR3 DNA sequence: TGTGCCATCAGGGAGGGAGGAGCGGGAGCCACAGACACGCAGTACTTC.

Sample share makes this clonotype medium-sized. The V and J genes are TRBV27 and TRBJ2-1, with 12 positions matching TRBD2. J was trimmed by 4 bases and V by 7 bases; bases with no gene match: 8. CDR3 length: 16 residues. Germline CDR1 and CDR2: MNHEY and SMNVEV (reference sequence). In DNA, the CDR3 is TGTGCCAGCACCAAAGACGGGACTAGCGGGTACAATGAGCAGTTCTTC. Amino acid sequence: CASTKDGTSGYNEQFF.

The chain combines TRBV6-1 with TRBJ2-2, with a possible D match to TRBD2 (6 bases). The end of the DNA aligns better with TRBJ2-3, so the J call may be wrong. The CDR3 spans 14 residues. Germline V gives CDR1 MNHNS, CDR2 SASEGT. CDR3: CASSLGLSTDTQYF. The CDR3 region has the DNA TGTGCCAGCAGCCTGGGACTCAGCACAGATACGCAGTATTTT.

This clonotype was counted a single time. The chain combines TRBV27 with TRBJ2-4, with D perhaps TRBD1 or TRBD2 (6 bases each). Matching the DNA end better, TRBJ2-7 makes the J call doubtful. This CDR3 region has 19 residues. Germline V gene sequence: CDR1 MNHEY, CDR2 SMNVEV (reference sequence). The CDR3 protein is CASRLRGARVQAGEVEQYF. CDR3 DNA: TGTGCCAGCAGGTTAAGGGGAGCAAGGGTGCAAGCAGGGGAGGTCGAGCAGTACTTC.

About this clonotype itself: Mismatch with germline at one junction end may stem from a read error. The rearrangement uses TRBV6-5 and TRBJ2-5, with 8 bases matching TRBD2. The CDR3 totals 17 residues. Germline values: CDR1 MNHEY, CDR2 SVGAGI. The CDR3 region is CASSSGRGGRDQDTQYF. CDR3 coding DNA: TGTGCCAGCAGTTCGGGTCGGGGGGGCAGGGACCAAGATACCCAGTACTTC.

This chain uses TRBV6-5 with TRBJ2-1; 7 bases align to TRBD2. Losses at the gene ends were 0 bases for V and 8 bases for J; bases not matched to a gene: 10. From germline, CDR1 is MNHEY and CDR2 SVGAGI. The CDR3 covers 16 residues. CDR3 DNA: TGTGCCAGCAGTTACTCGGGGGGAGGGCCAGAAGATGAGCAGTTCTTC. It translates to CASSYSGGGPEDEQFF.

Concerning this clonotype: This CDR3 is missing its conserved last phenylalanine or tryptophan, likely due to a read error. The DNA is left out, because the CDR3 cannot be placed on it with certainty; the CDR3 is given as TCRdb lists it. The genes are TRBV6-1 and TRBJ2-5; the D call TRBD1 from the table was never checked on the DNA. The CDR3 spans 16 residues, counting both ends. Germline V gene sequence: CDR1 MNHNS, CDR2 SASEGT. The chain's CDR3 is CASGGFGGSDKETQYC.

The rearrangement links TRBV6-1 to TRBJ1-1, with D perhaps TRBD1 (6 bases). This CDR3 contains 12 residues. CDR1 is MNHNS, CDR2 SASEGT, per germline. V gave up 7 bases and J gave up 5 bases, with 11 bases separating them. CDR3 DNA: TGTGCCAGCAATACAGGGAATACTGAAGCTTTCTTT. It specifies CASNTGNTEAFF.

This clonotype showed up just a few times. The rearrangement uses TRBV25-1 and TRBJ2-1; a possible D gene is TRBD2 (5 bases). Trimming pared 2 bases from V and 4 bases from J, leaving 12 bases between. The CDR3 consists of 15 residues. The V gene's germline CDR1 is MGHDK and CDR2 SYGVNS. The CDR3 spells CASSERTTSYNEQFF. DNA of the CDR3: TGTGCCAGCAGTGAACGCACTACTAGTTACAATGAGCAGTTCTTC. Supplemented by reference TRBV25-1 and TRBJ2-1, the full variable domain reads EADIYQTPRYLVIGTGKKITLECSQTMGHDKMYWYQQDPGMELHLIHYSYGVNSTEKGDLSSESTVSRIRTEHFPLTLESARPSHTSQYLCASSERTTSYNEQFFGPGTRLTVL.

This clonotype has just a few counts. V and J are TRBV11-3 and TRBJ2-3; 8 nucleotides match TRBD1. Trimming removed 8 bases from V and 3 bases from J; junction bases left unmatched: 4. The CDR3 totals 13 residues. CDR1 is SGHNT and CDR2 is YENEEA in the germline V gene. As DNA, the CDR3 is TGTGCCAGCTCCGGACAGGGTACAGATACGCAGTATTTT. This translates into CASSGQGTDTQYF. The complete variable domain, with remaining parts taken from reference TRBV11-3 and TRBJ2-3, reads EAGVVQSPRYKIIEKKQPVAFWCNPISGHNTLYWYLQNLGQGPELLIRYENEEAVDDSQLPKDRFSAERLKGVDSTLKIQPAELGDSAVYLCASSGQGTDTQYFGPGTRLTVL.

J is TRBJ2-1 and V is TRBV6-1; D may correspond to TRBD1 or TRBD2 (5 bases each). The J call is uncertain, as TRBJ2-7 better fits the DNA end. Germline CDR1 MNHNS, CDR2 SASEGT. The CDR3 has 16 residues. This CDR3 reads CASSVLGVSYKNTQYF. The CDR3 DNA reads TGTGCCAGCAGTGTATTGGGGGTGAGCTACAAAAATACGCAGTACTTC.

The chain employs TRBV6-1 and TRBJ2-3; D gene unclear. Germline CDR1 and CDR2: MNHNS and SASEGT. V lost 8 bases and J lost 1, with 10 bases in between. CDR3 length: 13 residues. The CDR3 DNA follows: TGTGCCAGCGGCGCCTGGGGCACAGATACGCAGTATTTT. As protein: CASGAWGTDTQYF.

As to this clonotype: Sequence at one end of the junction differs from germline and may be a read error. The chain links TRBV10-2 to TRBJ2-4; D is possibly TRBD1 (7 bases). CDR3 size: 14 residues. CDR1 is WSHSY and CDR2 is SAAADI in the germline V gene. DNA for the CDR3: TGCGGCAGCAGGGGGGTGGGGGGCAAAAACACTCAGTATTTC. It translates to CGSRGVGGKNTQYF.

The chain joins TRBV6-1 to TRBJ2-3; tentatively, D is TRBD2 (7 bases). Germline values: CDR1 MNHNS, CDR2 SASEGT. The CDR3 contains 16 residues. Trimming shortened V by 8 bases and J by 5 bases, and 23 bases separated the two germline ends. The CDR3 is CASSGGGVGAKDTQYF. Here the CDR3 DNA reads TGTGCCAGCTCGGGGGGCGGGGTAGGGGCCAAAGATACGCAGTATTTT.

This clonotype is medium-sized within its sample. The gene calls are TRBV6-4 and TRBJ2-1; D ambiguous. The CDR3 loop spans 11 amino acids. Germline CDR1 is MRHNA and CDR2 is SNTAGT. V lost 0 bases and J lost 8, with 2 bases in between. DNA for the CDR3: TGTGCCAGCAGTGACTCATATGAGCAGTTCTTC. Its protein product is CASSDSYEQFF.

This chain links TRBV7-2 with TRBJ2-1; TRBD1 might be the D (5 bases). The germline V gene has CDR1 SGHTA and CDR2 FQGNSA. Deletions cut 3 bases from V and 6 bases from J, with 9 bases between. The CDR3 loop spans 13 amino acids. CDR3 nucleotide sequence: TGTGCCAGCAGCTTTGGGGCCGGCAATGAGCAGTTCTTC. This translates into CASSFGAGNEQFF.

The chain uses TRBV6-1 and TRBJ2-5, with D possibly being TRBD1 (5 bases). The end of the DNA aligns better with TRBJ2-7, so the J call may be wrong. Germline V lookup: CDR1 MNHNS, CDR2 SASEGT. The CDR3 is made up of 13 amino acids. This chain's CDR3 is CASSPDSHYEQYF. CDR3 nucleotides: TGTGCCAGCAGCCCCGACAGCCACTACGAGCAGTACTTC.

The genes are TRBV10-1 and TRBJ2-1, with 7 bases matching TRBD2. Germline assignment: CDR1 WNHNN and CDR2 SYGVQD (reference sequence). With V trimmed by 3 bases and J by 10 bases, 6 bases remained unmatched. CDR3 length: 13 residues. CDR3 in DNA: TGCGCCAGCAGTGAAGTCCGGGGGGACGAGCAGTTCTTC. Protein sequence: CASSEVRGDEQFF.

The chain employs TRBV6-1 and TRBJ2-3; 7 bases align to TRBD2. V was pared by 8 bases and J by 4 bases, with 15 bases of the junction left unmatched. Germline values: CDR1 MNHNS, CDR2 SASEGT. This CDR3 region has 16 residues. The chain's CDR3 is CASGEGGGGAPDTQYF. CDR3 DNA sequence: TGTGCCAGCGGGGAGGGTGGGGGGGGAGCCCCAGATACGCAGTATTTT.

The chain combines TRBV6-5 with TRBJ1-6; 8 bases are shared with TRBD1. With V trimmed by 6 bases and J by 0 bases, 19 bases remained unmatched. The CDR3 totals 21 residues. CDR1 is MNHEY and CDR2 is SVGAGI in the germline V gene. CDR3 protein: CASSLDPGQGRLSSYNSPLHF. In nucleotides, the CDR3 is TGTGCCAGCAGCTTAGACCCCGGACAGGGACGGCTAAGCTCCTATAATTCACCCCTCCACTTT.

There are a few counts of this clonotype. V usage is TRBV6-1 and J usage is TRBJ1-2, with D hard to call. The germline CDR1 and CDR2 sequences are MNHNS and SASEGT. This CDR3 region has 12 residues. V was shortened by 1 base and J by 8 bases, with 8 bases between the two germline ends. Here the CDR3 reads CASSEEDLGYTF. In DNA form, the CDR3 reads TGTGCCAGCAGTGAAGAGGACCTCGGCTACACCTTC.

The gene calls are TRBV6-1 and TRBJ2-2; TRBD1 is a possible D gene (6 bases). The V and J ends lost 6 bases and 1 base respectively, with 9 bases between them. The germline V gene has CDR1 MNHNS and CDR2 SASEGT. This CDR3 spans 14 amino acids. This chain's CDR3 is CASRRTENTGELFF. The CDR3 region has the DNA TGTGCCAGCAGGCGGACAGAGAACACCGGGGAGCTGTTTTTT.

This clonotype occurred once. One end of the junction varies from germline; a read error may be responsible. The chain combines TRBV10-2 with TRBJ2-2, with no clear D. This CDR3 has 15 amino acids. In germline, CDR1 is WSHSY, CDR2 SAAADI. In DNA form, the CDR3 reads TGCGCCAGCAGTGAGGGTTGTGCGAACAACGATGAGCTGTTTTTC. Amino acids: CASSEGCANNDELFF.

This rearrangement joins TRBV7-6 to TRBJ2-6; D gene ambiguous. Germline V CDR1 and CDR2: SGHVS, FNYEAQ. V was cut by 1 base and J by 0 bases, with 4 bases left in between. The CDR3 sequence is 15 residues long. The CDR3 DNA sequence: TGTGCCAGCAGCTTAGAAGGCTCTGGGGCCAACGTCCTGACTTTC. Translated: CASSLEGSGANVLTF. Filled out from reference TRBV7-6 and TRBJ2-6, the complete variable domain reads GAGVSQSPRYKVTKRGQDVALRCDPISGHVSLYWYRQALGQGPEFLTYFNYEAQQDKSGLPNDRFSAERPEGSISTLTIQRTEQRDSAMYRCASSLEGSGANVLTFGAGSRLTVL.